Below are 25 T cell receptor beta chains sequenced from a single sample in a study of cytotoxic CD8 clonotypes in ibrutinib-treated CLL. Sequencing used immunoSEQ multiplex PCR; TCRdb keeps in-frame clones, though not all of them. The top ten hold under 2.5% of the sample, which has around 150,000 clones, 81% seen once. The sequences come from PBMCs, collected after 12 months of ibrutinib treatment. All receptors derive from a human donor with chronic lymphocytic leukemia.

V is TRBV28 and J is TRBJ2-1, with unresolved D. The CDR3 length is 14 residues. From germline, CDR1 is MDHEN and CDR2 SYDVKM. The V gene lost 1 base and the J gene lost 3 bases, with 7 bases spanning the gap. The CDR3 here is CASSLSGNYNEQFF. CDR3 coding DNA: TGTGCCAGCAGTTTATCGGGCAACTACAATGAGCAGTTCTTC.

This clone occurred a few times. The rearrangement uses TRBV4-3 and TRBJ1-2; tentative D call: TRBD1 (6 bases). Germline V CDR1 and CDR2: LGHNA, YSLEER. CDR3 size: 15 residues. V lost 2 bases to trimming and J lost 7 bases, with 17 bases between them. The DNA of the CDR3 is TGCGCCAGCAGCCAAACACAGGGCGCGAGGGTTGGCTACACCTTC. Translating it yields CASSQTQGARVGYTF.

V gene TRBV18 combines with J gene TRBJ2-3; 9 bases agree with TRBD1. J lost 2 bases, V lost 3 bases, and 6 bases had no gene match. Per the germline V gene, CDR1 is KGHSH and CDR2 is LQKENI. The CDR3 spans 16 residues. Here the CDR3 reads CASSPQDRGFTDTQYF. The CDR3, as DNA: TGTGCCAGCTCACCTCAGGACAGGGGATTCACAGATACGCAGTATTTT.

The table lists this clone with a few counts. The chain employs TRBV7-8 and TRBJ1-6, with 10 bases lining up with TRBD1. This CDR3 region has 16 residues. CDR1 SGHVS and CDR2 FQNEAQ come from the germline V gene. V lost 2 bases to trimming and J lost 6 bases; unmatched junction nucleotides: 4. The CDR3 protein is CASSLRGDRGNSPLHF. CDR3 coding DNA: TGTGCCAGCAGCTTAAGGGGGGACAGGGGTAATTCACCCCTCCACTTT.

This chain uses TRBV21-1 with TRBJ2-7; the tabulated D call, TRBD1, remains unverified against the DNA. TRBV21-1 is annotated as a pseudogene. The CDR3 sequence is 15 residues long. CDR3 protein: CASSMDRGRSSEQYF. In DNA, the CDR3 is TGTGCCAGCAGCATGGACAGGGGGCGCTCCTCCGAGCAGTACTTC.

This chain uses TRBV7-2 with TRBJ2-7, with D perhaps matching TRBD1 (5 bases). The V end lost 1 base, the J end lost 7 bases, and 11 bases lay between the germline ends. Germline values: CDR1 SGHTA, CDR2 FQGNSA. The CDR3 totals 13 residues. The CDR3 nucleotides are TGTGCCAGCAGCTTAGTAGGGGCGAAGGAGCAGTACTTC. Protein product: CASSLVGAKEQYF. Full variable domain (remainder filled in from reference TRBV7-2 and TRBJ2-7): GAGVSQSPSNKVTEKGKDVELRCDPISGHTALYWYRQSLGQGLEFLIYFQGNSAPDKSGLPSDRFSAERTGGSVSTLTIQRTQQEDSAVYLCASSLVGAKEQYFGPGTRLTVT.

The V call is TRBV19, the J call TRBJ1-1; 9 nucleotides match TRBD1. Germline assignment: CDR1 LNHDA and CDR2 SQIVND (reference sequence). V lost 5 bases, J lost 1 base, and 5 bases stayed unmatched. This CDR3 has 15 amino acids. The chain's CDR3 is CASSARQGGNTEAFF. DNA for the CDR3: TGTGCCAGTAGTGCTAGACAGGGGGGGAACACTGAAGCTTTCTTT. Complete variable domain (other parts from reference TRBV19 and TRBJ1-1): DGGITQSPKYLFRKEGQNVTLSCEQNLNHDAMYWYRQDPGQGLRLIYYSQIVNDFQKGDIAEGYSVSREKKESFPLTVTSAQKNPTAFYLCASSARQGGNTEAFFGQGTRLTVV.

The chain has TRBV28 and TRBJ1-2; 8 bases agree with TRBD1. Trimming at V came to 6 bases and at J to 4 bases, leaving 7 bases not matched to a gene. The germline V gene has CDR1 MDHEN and CDR2 SYDVKM. This CDR3 region has 14 residues. This chain's CDR3 is CASSSGGRGYGYTF. The CDR3 coding sequence is TGTGCCAGCAGCTCAGGGGGCCGAGGCTATGGCTACACCTTC.

V is TRBV4-2 and J is TRBJ2-3; D remains ambiguous. V gave up 4 bases and J gave up 6 bases, with 14 bases separating them. Per the germline V gene, CDR1 is LGHNA and CDR2 is YNFKEQ. The length of the CDR3 is 14 residues. The CDR3 loop is CASSPRLVWDTQYF. CDR3 sequence (DNA): TGTGCCAGCAGCCCTAGACTTGTCTGGGATACGCAGTATTTT.

The genes are TRBV19 and TRBJ1-1; TRBD1 aligns across 7 bases. V lost 2 bases and J lost 0; bases outside the gene matches: 3. From germline, CDR1 is LNHDA and CDR2 SQIVND (reference sequence). The CDR3 sequence is 15 residues long. CDR3 nucleotide sequence: TGTGCCAGTAGTATACGTGGGACAGTGAACACTGAAGCTTTCTTT. It yields the protein CASSIRGTVNTEAFF.

The chain carries TRBV4-2 and TRBJ1-1; D not resolved. The CDR3 is 14 residues long. Trimming shortened V by 0 bases and J by 6 bases, and 11 bases separated the two germline ends. The V gene's germline CDR1 is LGHNA and CDR2 YNFKEQ. Here the CDR3 reads CASSQEGGGAEAFF. CDR3 bases: TGTGCCAGCAGCCAAGAAGGCGGCGGGGCTGAAGCTTTCTTT.

The chain has TRBV2 and TRBJ1-4; D unresolved. V was trimmed by 7 bases and J by 6 bases, leaving 6 bases between them. Germline values: CDR1 SNHLY, CDR2 FYNNEI. CDR3 length: 11 residues. CDR3 bases: TGTGCCAGCATCAGCTATGAAAAACTGTTTTTT. It is translated as CASISYEKLFF.

The chain combines TRBV28 with TRBJ2-4; 10 bases line up with TRBD1. The germline V gene has CDR1 MDHEN and CDR2 SYDVKM. The length of the CDR3 is 14 residues. Trimming took 5 bases from V and 6 from J; bases not matched to a gene: 4. For the CDR3, the DNA is TGTGCCAGCAGTGGACAGGGGGGAGGAAACATTCAGTACTTC. Its protein product is CASSGQGGGNIQYF.

The V and J genes are TRBV7-9 and TRBJ1-4; D may be TRBD1 (5 bases). This CDR3 is built from 15 residues. Germline V lookup: CDR1 SEHNR, CDR2 FQNEAQ (reference sequence). Trimming stripped 5 bases from V and 8 bases from J, with 18 bases between. DNA of the CDR3: TGTGCCAGCAGCCCAGGCCTCGGGGCTAGGGAAAAACTGTTTTTT. It specifies CASSPGLGAREKLFF.

The chain uses TRBV15 and TRBJ2-1; 9 nucleotides match TRBD1. V dropped 1 base and J dropped 10; count of bases not matched to a gene: 11. The germline CDR1 and CDR2 sequences are LNHNV and YYDKDF (reference sequence). This CDR3 contains 16 residues. CDR3 bases: TGTGCCACCAGCAGAGCCACCGGGACAGGGCTGAGGGAGCAGTTCTTC. Translating gives CATSRATGTGLREQFF.

J is TRBJ2-7 and V is TRBV28; D perhaps matches TRBD1 (5 bases). The ends were cut back, 8 bases at V and 9 bases at J, with 14 bases in the middle. The V gene's germline CDR1 is MDHEN and CDR2 SYDVKM. The CDR3 totals 11 residues. The CDR3 DNA sequence: TGTGCCAGCGAAGACAGTTTCGGGCAGTACTTC. Protein sequence: CASEDSFGQYF.

Points on this clone: One junction end disagrees with the germline gene, perhaps due to a read error. The chain employs TRBV11-2 and TRBJ1-2, with D unclear. Germline CDR1 is SGHAT and CDR2 is FQNNGV. The CDR3 covers 14 residues. The CDR3 DNA reads TGTGCCAGCAGCTTAGGTCCAGAGCAGCCTTCCGGGGCCTTC. It specifies CASSLGPEQPSGAF.

The gene calls are TRBV19 and TRBJ1-1, with D hard to call. This CDR3 has 13 residues. With 4 bases removed from V and 1 base from J, the gap between germline ends came to 7 bases. From germline, CDR1 is LNHDA and CDR2 SQIVND (reference sequence). The CDR3 loop reads CASSRARNTEAFF. In nucleotides, the CDR3 is TGTGCCAGTAGTAGGGCCAGGAACACTGAAGCTTTCTTT. The complete variable domain, with remaining parts taken from reference TRBV19 and TRBJ1-1, reads DGGITQSPKYLFRKEGQNVTLSCEQNLNHDAMYWYRQDPGQGLRLIYYSQIVNDFQKGDIAEGYSVSREKKESFPLTVTSAQKNPTAFYLCASSRARNTEAFFGQGTRLTVV.

The chain recombines TRBV5-4 with TRBJ2-7; TRBD1 agrees at 8 bases. V lost 4 bases to trimming and J lost 2 bases; unmatched junction nucleotides: 2. The V gene's germline CDR1 is SGHNT and CDR2 YYREEE (reference sequence). The CDR3 is 13 amino acids. In DNA form, the CDR3 reads TGTGCCAGCAGCCTGGACAGGGCCTACGAGCAGTACTTC. Amino acids: CASSLDRAYEQYF.

This clone was seen once. The chain is built from TRBV4-3 and TRBJ1-6; D is possibly TRBD1 (5 bases). The V and J ends lost 1 base and 9 bases respectively, with 13 bases between them. Per germline, CDR1 LGHNA and CDR2 YSLEER. This CDR3 spans 15 amino acids. The CDR3 DNA is TGCGCCAGCAGCCAAGCCGGGGGGGTGGCTTCACCCCTCCACTTT. Its translation: CASSQAGGVASPLHF.

This clone was seen just once. This chain connects TRBV5-1 to TRBJ2-6, with D possibly being TRBD1 (6 bases). CDR3 length equals 18 residues. Trimming removed 0 bases at V and 0 bases at J, with 13 bases between. The germline CDR1 and CDR2 sequences are SGHRS and YFSETQ. The CDR3 loop is CASSLAGQFSSGANVLTF. The CDR3 DNA follows: TGCGCCAGCAGCTTGGCCGGACAGTTCAGCTCTGGGGCCAACGTCCTGACTTTC. The entire variable domain, with the rest obtained from reference TRBV5-1 and TRBJ2-6, is as follows: KAGVTQTPRYLIKTRGQQVTLSCSPISGHRSVSWYQQTPGQGLQFLFEYFSETQRNKGNFPGRFSGRQFSNSRSEMNVSTLELGDSALYLCASSLAGQFSSGANVLTFGAGSRLTVL.

The V call is TRBV6-5, the J call TRBJ1-5, with D possibly matching TRBD1 (6 bases). CDR3 size: 13 residues. Germline V gene sequence: CDR1 MNHEY, CDR2 SVGAGI. V lost 4 bases and J lost 4, with 8 bases in between. The CDR3 region is CASSSGVNQPQHF. In DNA form, the CDR3 reads TGTGCCAGCAGTTCAGGGGTAAATCAGCCCCAGCATTTT.

The rearrangement links TRBV10-3 to TRBJ2-7, with D perhaps TRBD1 (7 bases). V shed 6 bases and J shed 4 bases, with 16 bases lying between them. This CDR3 is 14 amino acids long. The V gene's germline CDR1 is ENHRY and CDR2 SYGVKD. In DNA, the CDR3 is TGTGCCATCAGGGCTGACAGGGACTTTTACGAGCAGTACTTC. Protein sequence: CAIRADRDFYEQYF.

J is TRBJ1-1 and V is TRBV7-6; D gene uncertain. The CDR3 spans 13 residues. The V gene lost 1 base and the J gene lost 0 bases, with 3 bases spanning the gap. Germline V gene data show CDR1 as SGHVS and CDR2 as FNYEAQ. CDR3 sequence: CASSLEMNTEAFF. CDR3 nucleotide sequence: TGTGCCAGCAGCTTAGAGATGAACACTGAAGCTTTCTTT.

The chain recombines TRBV7-9 with TRBJ1-2, with D possibly matching TRBD1 (6 bases). CDR1 is SEHNR and CDR2 is FQNEAQ in the germline V gene (reference sequence). V lost 5 bases, J lost 4 bases, and 14 bases lay in between. This CDR3 contains 14 residues. CDR3 protein: CASSTGQLSYGYTF. The DNA of the CDR3 is TGTGCCAGCAGCACTGGACAGTTGTCCTATGGCTACACCTTC.